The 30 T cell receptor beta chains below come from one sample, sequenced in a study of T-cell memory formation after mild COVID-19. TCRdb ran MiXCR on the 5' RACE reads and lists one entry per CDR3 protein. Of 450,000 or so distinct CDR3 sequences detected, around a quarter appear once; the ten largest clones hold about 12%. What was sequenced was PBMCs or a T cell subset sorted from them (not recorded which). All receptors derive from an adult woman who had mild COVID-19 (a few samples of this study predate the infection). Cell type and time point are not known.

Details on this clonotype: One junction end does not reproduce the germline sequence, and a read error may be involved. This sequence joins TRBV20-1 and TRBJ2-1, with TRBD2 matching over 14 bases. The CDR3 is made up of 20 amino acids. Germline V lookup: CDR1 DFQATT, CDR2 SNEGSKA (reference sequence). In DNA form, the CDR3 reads TGCAGTGCTTCGGGACTAGCGGGAGACCGGTTTAGCCCGACGAGGGATGAGCAGCTCTTC. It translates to CSASGLAGDRFSPTRDEQLF.

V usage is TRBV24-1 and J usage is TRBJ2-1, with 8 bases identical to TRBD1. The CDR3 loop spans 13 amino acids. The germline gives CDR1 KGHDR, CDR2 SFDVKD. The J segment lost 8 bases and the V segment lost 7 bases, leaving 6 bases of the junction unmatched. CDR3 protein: CATSSGGIDEQFF. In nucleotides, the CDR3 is TGTGCCACCAGCTCAGGGGGCATCGATGAGCAGTTCTTC.

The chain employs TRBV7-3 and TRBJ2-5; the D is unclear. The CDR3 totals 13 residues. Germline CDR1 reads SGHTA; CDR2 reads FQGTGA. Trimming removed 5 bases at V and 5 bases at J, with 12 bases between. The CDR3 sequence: CASSKWPGETQYF. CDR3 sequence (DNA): TGTGCCAGCAGCAAGTGGCCCGGGGAGACCCAGTACTTC.

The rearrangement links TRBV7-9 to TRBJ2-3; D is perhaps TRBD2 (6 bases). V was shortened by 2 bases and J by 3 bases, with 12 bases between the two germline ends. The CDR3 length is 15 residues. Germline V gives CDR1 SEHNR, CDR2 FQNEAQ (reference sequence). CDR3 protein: CASSLKAGMTDTQYF. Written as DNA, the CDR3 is TGTGCCAGCAGCTTAAAGGCGGGAATGACAGATACGCAGTATTTT.

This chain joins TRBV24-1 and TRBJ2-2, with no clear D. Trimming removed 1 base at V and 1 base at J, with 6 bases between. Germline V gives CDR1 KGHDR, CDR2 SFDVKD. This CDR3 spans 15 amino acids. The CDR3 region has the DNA TGTGCCACCAGTGATTTCGTCAGGAACACCGGGGAGCTGTTTTTT. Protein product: CATSDFVRNTGELFF.

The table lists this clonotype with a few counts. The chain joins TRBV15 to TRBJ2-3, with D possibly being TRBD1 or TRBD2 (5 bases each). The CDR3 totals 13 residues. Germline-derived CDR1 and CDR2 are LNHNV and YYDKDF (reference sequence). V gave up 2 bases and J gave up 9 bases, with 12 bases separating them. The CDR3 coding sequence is TGTGCCACCAGCAGACTAGTCCGGGACACGCAGTATTTT. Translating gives CATSRLVRDTQYF.

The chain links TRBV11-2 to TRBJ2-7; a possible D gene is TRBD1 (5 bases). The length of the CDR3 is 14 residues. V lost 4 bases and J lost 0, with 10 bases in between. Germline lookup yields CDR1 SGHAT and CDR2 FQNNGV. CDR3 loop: CASSYRQPSYEQYF. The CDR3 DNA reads TGTGCCAGCAGCTACAGGCAGCCCTCCTACGAGCAGTACTTC.

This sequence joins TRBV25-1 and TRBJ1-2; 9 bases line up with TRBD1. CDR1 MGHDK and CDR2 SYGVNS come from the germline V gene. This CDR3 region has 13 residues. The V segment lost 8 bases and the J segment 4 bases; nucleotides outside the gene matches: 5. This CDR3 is CASRTGASYGYTF. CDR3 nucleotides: TGTGCCAGCCGGACAGGGGCCTCCTATGGCTACACCTTC.

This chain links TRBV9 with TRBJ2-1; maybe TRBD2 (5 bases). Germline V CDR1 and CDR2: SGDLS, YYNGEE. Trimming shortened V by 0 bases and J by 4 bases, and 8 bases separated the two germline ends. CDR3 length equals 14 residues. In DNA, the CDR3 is TGTGCCAGCAGCGTAGAAATAGCGTACAATGAGCAGTTCTTC. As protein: CASSVEIAYNEQFF. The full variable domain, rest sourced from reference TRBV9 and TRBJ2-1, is DSGVTQTPKHLITATGQRVTLRCSPRSGDLSVYWYQQSLDQGLQFLIQYYNGEERAKGNILERFSAQQFPDLHSELNLSSLELGDSALYFCASSVEIAYNEQFFGPGTRLTVL.

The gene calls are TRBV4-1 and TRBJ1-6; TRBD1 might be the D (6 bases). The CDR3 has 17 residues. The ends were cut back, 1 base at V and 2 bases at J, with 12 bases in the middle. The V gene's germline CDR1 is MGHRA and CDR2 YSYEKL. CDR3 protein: CASSQAGQGTYNSPLHF. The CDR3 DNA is TGCGCCAGCAGCCAAGCAGGGCAGGGGACCTATAATTCACCCCTCCACTTT.

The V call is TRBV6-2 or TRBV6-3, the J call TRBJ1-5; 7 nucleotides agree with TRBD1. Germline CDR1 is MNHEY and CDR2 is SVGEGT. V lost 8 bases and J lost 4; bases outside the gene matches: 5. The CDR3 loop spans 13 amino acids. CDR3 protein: CASVEQGNQPQHF. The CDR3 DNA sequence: TGTGCCAGCGTGGAACAGGGGAATCAGCCCCAGCATTTT.

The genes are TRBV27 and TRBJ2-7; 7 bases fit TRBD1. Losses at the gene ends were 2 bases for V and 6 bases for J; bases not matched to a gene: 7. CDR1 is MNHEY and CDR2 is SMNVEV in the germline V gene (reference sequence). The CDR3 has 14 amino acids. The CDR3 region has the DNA TGTGCCAGCAGTTTACGGACAGGACATCTCGAGCAGTACTTC. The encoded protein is CASSLRTGHLEQYF.

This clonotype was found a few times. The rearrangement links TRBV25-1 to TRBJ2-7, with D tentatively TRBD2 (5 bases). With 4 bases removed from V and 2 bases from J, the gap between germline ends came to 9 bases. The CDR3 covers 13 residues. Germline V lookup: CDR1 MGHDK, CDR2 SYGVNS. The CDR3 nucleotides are TGTGCCAGCAGTGGAGGGATGCCCTACGAGCAGTACTTC. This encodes CASSGGMPYEQYF.

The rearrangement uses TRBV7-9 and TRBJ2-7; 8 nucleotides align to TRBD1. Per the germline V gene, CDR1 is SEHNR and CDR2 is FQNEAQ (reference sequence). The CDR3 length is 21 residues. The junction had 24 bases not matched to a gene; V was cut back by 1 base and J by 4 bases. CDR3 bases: TGTGCCAGCAGCTTAGTAATGGGTCGGGACAGGTTAACCCAGGGGCCTTACGAGCAGTACTTC. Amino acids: CASSLVMGRDRLTQGPYEQYF.

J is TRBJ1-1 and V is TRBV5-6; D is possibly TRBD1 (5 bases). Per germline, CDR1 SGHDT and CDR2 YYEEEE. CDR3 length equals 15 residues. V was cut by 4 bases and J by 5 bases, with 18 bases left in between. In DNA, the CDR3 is TGTGCCAGCAGCCCAAGGCAGGGAAGGAAGACTGAAGCTTTCTTT. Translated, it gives CASSPRQGRKTEAFF.

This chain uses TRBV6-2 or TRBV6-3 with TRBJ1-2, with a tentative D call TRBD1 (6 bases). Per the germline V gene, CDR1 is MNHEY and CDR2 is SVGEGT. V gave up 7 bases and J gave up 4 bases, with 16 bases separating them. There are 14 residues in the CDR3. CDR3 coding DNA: TGTGCCAGCATTGAGGCCGGGGGGCCCTATGGCTACACCTTC. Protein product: CASIEAGGPYGYTF.

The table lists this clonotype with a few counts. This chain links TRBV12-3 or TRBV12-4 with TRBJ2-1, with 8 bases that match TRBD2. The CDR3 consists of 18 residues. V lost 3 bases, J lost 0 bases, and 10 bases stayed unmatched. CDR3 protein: CASSFPSGSLSSYNEQFF. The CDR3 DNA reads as TGTGCCAGCAGTTTTCCCAGCGGGAGTCTTAGCTCCTACAATGAGCAGTTCTTC.

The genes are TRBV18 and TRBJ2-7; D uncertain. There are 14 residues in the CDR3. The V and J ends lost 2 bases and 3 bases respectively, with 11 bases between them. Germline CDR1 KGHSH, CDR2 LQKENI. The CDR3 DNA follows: TGTGCCAGCTCACCATCCTCTAGTGTCTACGAGCAGTACTTC. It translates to CASSPSSSVYEQYF.

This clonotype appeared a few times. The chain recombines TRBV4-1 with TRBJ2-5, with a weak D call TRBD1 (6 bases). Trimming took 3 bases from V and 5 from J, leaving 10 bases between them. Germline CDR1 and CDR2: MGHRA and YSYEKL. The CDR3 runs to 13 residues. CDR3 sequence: CASSQGAYETQYF. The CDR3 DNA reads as TGCGCCAGCAGCCAGGGGGCTTACGAGACCCAGTACTTC.

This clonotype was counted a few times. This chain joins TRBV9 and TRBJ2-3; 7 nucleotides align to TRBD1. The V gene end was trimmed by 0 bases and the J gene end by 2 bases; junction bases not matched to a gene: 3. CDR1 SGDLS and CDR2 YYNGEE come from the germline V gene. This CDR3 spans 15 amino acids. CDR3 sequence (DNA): TGTGCCAGCAGCGTAGTTGGGACAGTCACAGATACGCAGTATTTT. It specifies CASSVVGTVTDTQYF.

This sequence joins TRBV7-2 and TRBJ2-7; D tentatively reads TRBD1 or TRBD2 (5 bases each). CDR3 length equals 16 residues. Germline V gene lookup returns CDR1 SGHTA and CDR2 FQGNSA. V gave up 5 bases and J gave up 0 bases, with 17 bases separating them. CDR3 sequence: CASSPYGTLGSYEQYF. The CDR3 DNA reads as TGTGCCAGCAGCCCCTATGGGACGCTAGGCTCCTACGAGCAGTACTTC.

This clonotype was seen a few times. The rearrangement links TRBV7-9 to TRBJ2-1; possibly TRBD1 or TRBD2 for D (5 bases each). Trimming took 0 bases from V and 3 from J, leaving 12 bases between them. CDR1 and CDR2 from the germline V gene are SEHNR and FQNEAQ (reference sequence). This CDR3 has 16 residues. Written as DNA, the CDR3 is TGTGCCAGCAGCTTAGCGGGACCACCTCTCTACAATGAGCAGTTCTTC. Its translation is CASSLAGPPLYNEQFF.

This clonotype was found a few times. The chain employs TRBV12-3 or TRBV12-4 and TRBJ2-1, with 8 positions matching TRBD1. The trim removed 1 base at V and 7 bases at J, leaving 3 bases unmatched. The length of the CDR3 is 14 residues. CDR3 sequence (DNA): TGTGCCAGCAGTTTAGGGACAGGGTTTAATGAGCAGTTCTTC. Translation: CASSLGTGFNEQFF.

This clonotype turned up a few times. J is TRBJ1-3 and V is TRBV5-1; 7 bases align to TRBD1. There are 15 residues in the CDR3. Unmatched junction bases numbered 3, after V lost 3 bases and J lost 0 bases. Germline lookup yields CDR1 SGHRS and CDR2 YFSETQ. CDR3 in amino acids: CASSWGQSSGNTIYF. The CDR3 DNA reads TGCGCCAGCAGCTGGGGACAGTCCTCTGGAAACACCATATATTTT.

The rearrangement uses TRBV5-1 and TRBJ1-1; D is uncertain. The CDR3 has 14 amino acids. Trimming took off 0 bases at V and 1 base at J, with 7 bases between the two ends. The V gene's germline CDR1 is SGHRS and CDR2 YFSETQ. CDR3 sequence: CASSLDIGNTEAFF. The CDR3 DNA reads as TGCGCCAGCAGCTTGGATATCGGGAACACTGAAGCTTTCTTT.

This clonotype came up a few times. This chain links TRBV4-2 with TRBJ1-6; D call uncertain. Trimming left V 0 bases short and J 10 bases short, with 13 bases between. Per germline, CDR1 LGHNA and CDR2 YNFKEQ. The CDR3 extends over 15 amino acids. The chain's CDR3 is CASSQDGTDGSPLHF. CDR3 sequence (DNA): TGTGCCAGCAGCCAAGATGGTACAGACGGATCACCCCTCCACTTT.

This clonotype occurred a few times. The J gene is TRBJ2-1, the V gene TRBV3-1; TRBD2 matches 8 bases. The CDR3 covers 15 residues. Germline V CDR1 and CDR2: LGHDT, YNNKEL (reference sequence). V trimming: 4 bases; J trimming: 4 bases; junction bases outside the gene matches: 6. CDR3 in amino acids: CASSPSGGPYNEQFF. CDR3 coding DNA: TGTGCCAGCAGCCCCAGCGGGGGTCCTTACAATGAGCAGTTCTTC.

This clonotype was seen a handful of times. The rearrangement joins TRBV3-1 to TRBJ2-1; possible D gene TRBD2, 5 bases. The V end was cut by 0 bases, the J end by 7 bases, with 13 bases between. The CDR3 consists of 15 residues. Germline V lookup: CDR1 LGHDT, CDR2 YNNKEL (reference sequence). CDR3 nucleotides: TGTGCCAGCAGCCAAGACGCGATTCCGGGGAATGAGCAGTTCTTC. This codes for CASSQDAIPGNEQFF.

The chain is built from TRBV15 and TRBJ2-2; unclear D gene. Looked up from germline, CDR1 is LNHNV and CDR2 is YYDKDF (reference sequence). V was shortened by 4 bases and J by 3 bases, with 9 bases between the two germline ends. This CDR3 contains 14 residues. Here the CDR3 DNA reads TGTGCCACCAGCACCGGTCGGGACACCGGGGAGCTGTTTTTT. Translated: CATSTGRDTGELFF. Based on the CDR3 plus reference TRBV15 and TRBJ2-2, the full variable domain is DAMVIQNPRYQVTQFGKPVTLSCSQTLNHNVMYWYQQKSSQAPKLLFHYYDKDFNNEADTPDNFQSRRPNTSFCFLDIRSPGLGDTAMYLCATSTGRDTGELFFGEGSRLTVL.

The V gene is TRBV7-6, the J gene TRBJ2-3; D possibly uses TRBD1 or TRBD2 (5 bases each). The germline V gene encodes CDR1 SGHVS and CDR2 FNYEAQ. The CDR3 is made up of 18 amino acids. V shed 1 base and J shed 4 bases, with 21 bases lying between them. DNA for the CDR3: TGTGCCAGCAGCTTAGGACCCTTGGGACCAGAACTGGCAGATACGCAGTATTTT. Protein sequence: CASSLGPLGPELADTQYF.